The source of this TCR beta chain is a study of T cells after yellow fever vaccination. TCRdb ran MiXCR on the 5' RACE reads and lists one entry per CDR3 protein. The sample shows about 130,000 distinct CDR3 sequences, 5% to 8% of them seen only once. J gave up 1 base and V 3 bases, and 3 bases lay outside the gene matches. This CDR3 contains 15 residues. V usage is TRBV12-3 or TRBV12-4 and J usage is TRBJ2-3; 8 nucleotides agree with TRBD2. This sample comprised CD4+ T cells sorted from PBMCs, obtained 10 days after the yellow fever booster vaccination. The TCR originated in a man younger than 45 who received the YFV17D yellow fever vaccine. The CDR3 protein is CASSLMREGTDTQYF. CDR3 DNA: TGTGCCAGCAGTTTGATGCGGGAGGGCACAGATACGCAGTATTTT.